The 24 T cell receptor beta chains below were found in one sample sequenced in a study of CD8+ T cells in alopecia areata. Treatment: oral pan-JAK inhibitor, 5-10 mg twice daily. Investigators isolated RNA and reverse transcribed it into cDNA to act as the sequencing template. Assay: immunoSEQ multiplex PCR; the TCRdb copy retains only in-frame clones and omits some. The top ten hold about 1.4% of the sample, which has about 220,000 clones, under 60% seen once. The sequencing used CD4+ T cells sorted from blood, collected at week 4, from a patient treated with tofacitinib. These receptors came from a human donor with alopecia areata.

The chain carries TRBV6-1 and TRBJ2-3; TRBD1 matches at 10 bases. Per the germline V gene, CDR1 is MNHNS and CDR2 is SASEGT. This CDR3 is 15 amino acids long. After removal of 7 bases from V and 4 bases from J, the junction contained 8 bases not matched to a gene. The DNA for the CDR3 is TGTGCCAGCACCTTGGGGGACAGGGGCTCAGATACGCAGTATTTT. It is translated as CASTLGDRGSDTQYF.

This chain connects TRBV2 to TRBJ1-2; D may be TRBD1 (5 bases). The CDR3 has 14 residues. V lost 0 bases to trimming and J lost 5 bases, with 10 bases between them. Germline V gene sequence: CDR1 SNHLY, CDR2 FYNNEI. CDR3 sequence reads: CASSEASGAYGYTF. The CDR3 nucleotides read TGTGCCAGCAGTGAAGCGTCCGGGGCTTATGGCTACACCTTC.

The chain employs TRBV29-1 and TRBJ1-2, with D maybe TRBD1 (6 bases). The CDR3 extends over 15 amino acids. Deletions cut 6 bases from V and 2 bases from J, with 19 bases between. Germline assignment: CDR1 SQVTM and CDR2 ANQGSEA. The CDR3 loop is CSVGQGIISNYGYTF. CDR3 nucleotide sequence: TGCAGCGTAGGGCAGGGGATCATCTCCAACTATGGCTACACCTTC.

The chain couples TRBV9 to TRBJ2-7; tentatively, D is TRBD1 or TRBD2 (5 bases each). V lost 0 bases to trimming and J lost 7 bases, with 11 bases between them. The CDR3 spans 13 residues. Germline V gene lookup returns CDR1 SGDLS and CDR2 YYNGEE. The CDR3 reads CASSVVSGTEQYF. The CDR3 DNA follows: TGTGCCAGCAGCGTAGTATCAGGGACGGAGCAGTACTTC.

The chain is built from TRBV6-1 and TRBJ1-1; D may be TRBD1 (6 bases). CDR3 size: 15 residues. V lost 5 bases and J lost 4, with 17 bases in between. Per the germline V gene, CDR1 is MNHNS and CDR2 is SASEGT. CDR3 coding DNA: TGTGCCAGCAGTCCTGGGGGGGCGCGGGTCACTGAAGCTTTCTTT. This codes for CASSPGGARVTEAFF.

CDR3 coding DNA: TGTGCCAGCAGTAGTGGGACAGGTCTTGGGACCACCTTC. Its protein is CASSSGTGLGTTF. V is TRBV27 and J is TRBJ1-2, with 8 bases fitting TRBD1. The CDR3 extends over 13 amino acids. V lost 5 bases, J lost 13 bases, and 12 bases stayed unmatched. Germline V gives CDR1 MNHEY, CDR2 SMNVEV (reference sequence).

The gene calls are TRBV9 and TRBJ2-1; D unresolved. V was cut by 0 bases and J by 0 bases, with 7 bases left in between. The CDR3 extends over 15 amino acids. Germline-derived CDR1 and CDR2 are SGDLS and YYNGEE. This CDR3 reads CASSVGPSSYNEQFF. Written as DNA, the CDR3 is TGTGCCAGCAGCGTAGGTCCAAGCTCCTACAATGAGCAGTTCTTC.

The genes are TRBV4-3 and TRBJ2-7; TRBD2 is a possible D gene (6 bases). CDR1 and CDR2 (germline): LGHNA, YSLEER. The V and J ends lost 4 bases and 0 bases respectively, with 13 bases between them. The CDR3 has 15 residues. Written as DNA, the CDR3 is TGCGCCAGCAGCCCCTGGGCGGGGAGCTCCTACGAGCAGTACTTC. Protein sequence: CASSPWAGSSYEQYF.

This clone was observed a handful of times. This CDR3 is CASSLSEGGPKETQYF. CDR3 nucleotides: TGCGCCAGCAGCTTGTCCGAGGGAGGGCCAAAAGAGACCCAGTACTTC. The chain couples TRBV5-1 to TRBJ2-5, with 7 bases that match TRBD2. V gave up 1 base and J gave up 3 bases; unmatched junction bases: 9. This CDR3 contains 16 residues. Germline CDR1 is SGHRS and CDR2 is YFSETQ.

This clone was observed a handful of times. Other DNA variants within this sample encode the same CDR3. The chain recombines TRBV30 with TRBJ1-5; D gene ambiguous. Germline lookup yields CDR1 GTSNPN and CDR2 SVGIG (reference sequence). V lost 0 bases and J lost 5, with 8 bases in between. The CDR3 consists of 13 residues. CDR3 nucleotides: TGTGCCTGGAGTGTAGGGATCGATCAGCCCCAGCATTTT. Protein: CAWSVGIDQPQHF.

The chain couples TRBV7-3 to TRBJ2-1, with D tentatively TRBD2 (6 bases). Between the trimmed V and J ends, which lost 4 bases and 9 bases, there was a span of 13 bases. The V gene's germline CDR1 is SGHTA and CDR2 FQGTGA. The CDR3 sequence is 13 residues long. As DNA, the CDR3 is TGTGCCAGCAGCTCGGGGGTTTTGGGTGAGCAGTTCTTC. Translating gives CASSSGVLGEQFF.

The V call is TRBV13, the J call TRBJ2-5, with D tentatively TRBD1 or TRBD2 (5 bases each). Germline CDR1 PRHDT, CDR2 FYEKMQ (reference sequence). V lost 5 bases, J lost 4 bases, and 17 bases lay in between. The CDR3 runs to 15 residues. Here the CDR3 DNA reads TGTGCCAGCAGCAACCGGGACGCTAACCTAGAGACCCAGTACTTC. As protein: CASSNRDANLETQYF.

The chain links TRBV27 to TRBJ1-2; weak D call: TRBD1 (5 bases). Trimming left V 4 bases short and J 4 bases short, with 10 bases between. Germline loops: CDR1 MNHEY, CDR2 SMNVEV (reference sequence). The CDR3 extends over 13 amino acids. DNA for the CDR3: TGTGCCAGCAGTTCCATAGACAGCTATGGCTACACCTTC. It specifies CASSSIDSYGYTF.

This sequence joins TRBV20-1 and TRBJ2-1; D not resolved. Germline lookup yields CDR1 DFQATT and CDR2 SNEGSKA (reference sequence). This CDR3 has 11 residues. Trimming cost V 2 bases and J 10 bases, with 9 bases left between them. DNA for the CDR3: TGCAGTGCTAGACACACAACCGAGCAGTTCTTC. Protein sequence: CSARHTTEQFF.

V gene TRBV4-3 combines with J gene TRBJ2-7; 7 nucleotides agree with TRBD1. Trimming at V came to 3 bases and at J to 0 bases, leaving 5 bases not matched to a gene. CDR3 length: 15 residues. CDR1 is LGHNA, CDR2 YSLEER, per germline. Here the CDR3 reads CASSQEQGFSYEQYF. The CDR3, as DNA: TGCGCCAGCAGCCAGGAACAGGGGTTCTCCTACGAGCAGTACTTC.

The V and J genes are TRBV7-2 and TRBJ2-4; a weak D match, TRBD2 (6 bases). Trimming left V 3 bases short and J 4 bases short, with 16 bases between. Germline loops: CDR1 SGHTA, CDR2 FQGNSA. This CDR3 region has 16 residues. CDR3 in amino acids: CASSFVGRGEKNIQYF. The CDR3 coding sequence is TGTGCCAGCAGCTTTGTCGGGCGCGGGGAGAAAAACATTCAGTACTTC.

The chain carries TRBV5-6 and TRBJ1-2; D gene unclear. The CDR3 contains 13 residues. Trimming took off 3 bases at V and 6 bases at J, with 12 bases between the two ends. Germline V gene sequence: CDR1 SGHDT, CDR2 YYEEEE. The CDR3 sequence: CASSYRERHGYTF. In DNA form, the CDR3 reads TGTGCCAGCAGCTATAGGGAGCGCCATGGCTACACCTTC. Full variable domain (missing parts from reference TRBV5-6 and TRBJ1-2): DAGVTQSPTHLIKTRGQQVTLRCSPKSGHDTVSWYQQALGQGPQFIFQYYEEEERQRGNFPDRFSGHQFPNYSSELNVNALLLGDSALYLCASSYRERHGYTFGSGTRLTVV.

In this sample, this clone turned up once. This rearrangement joins TRBV27 to TRBJ1-5, with D possibly being TRBD1 (6 bases). V was clipped by 6 bases and J by 1 base, with 16 bases between them. The germline gives CDR1 MNHEY, CDR2 SMNVEV (reference sequence). This CDR3 has 16 amino acids. CDR3 in amino acids: CASSLWGGLSNQPQHF. The CDR3 DNA follows: TGTGCCAGCAGCCTATGGGGGGGCTTGAGCAATCAGCCCCAGCATTTT.

This clone was observed at least ten times. V usage is TRBV4-2 and J usage is TRBJ2-1, with D perhaps matching TRBD1 or TRBD2 (5 bases each). Germline V CDR1 and CDR2: LGHNA, YNFKEQ. The CDR3 loop spans 16 amino acids. Trimming left V 5 bases short and J 0 bases short, with 14 bases between. Here the CDR3 DNA reads TGTGCCAGCAGCAACACGGGGCGAAGCTCCTACAATGAGCAGTTCTTC. Protein: CASSNTGRSSYNEQFF.

The V gene is TRBV9, the J gene TRBJ1-2; TRBD1 agrees at 10 bases. From germline, CDR1 is SGDLS and CDR2 YYNGEE. The CDR3 spans 15 residues. With 3 bases clipped from V and 4 bases from J, the junction kept 6 bases outside the gene matches. The CDR3 DNA is TGTGCCAGCAGCGACCGGGACAGGGGCCTCTATGGCTACACCTTC. Residues: CASSDRDRGLYGYTF.

The chain carries TRBV30 and TRBJ1-1; D might be TRBD1 (6 bases). The CDR3 sequence is 14 residues long. The V gene lost 5 bases and the J gene lost 8 bases, with 21 bases spanning the gap. Germline CDR1 reads GTSNPN; CDR2 reads SVGIG (reference sequence). The CDR3 sequence: CAWDVGGGLGEAFF. The CDR3 region has the DNA TGTGCCTGGGACGTCGGCGGGGGCCTAGGGGAAGCTTTCTTT. Variable domain in full (rest from reference TRBV30 and TRBJ1-1): SQTIHQWPATLVQPVGSPLSLECTVEGTSNPNLYWYRQAAGRGLQLLFYSVGIGQISSEVPQNLSASRPQDRQFILSSKKLLLSDSGFYLCAWDVGGGLGEAFFGQGTRLTVV.

This clone was observed a single time. The chain recombines TRBV5-1 with TRBJ2-5; D gene uncertain. V gave up 4 bases and J gave up 5 bases, with 18 bases separating them. The CDR3 is 15 amino acids. Germline assignment: CDR1 SGHRS and CDR2 YFSETQ. The CDR3 DNA reads TGCGCCAGCAGCCTCCCAGTTGCTGGCCGGGAGACCCAGTACTTC. As protein: CASSLPVAGRETQYF.

The CDR3 sequence: CSVEVGDGYTF. The CDR3 bases are TGCAGCGTTGAGGTCGGTGATGGCTACACCTTC. This sequence joins TRBV29-1 and TRBJ1-2; D is unclear. CDR1 is SQVTM and CDR2 is ANQGSEA in the germline V gene. Deletions cut 3 bases from V and 6 bases from J, with 8 bases between. The CDR3 is 11 residues long.

The rearrangement uses TRBV6-1 and TRBJ1-1; D is ambiguous. Germline CDR1 MNHNS, CDR2 SASEGT. The CDR3 consists of 11 residues. The ends were cut back, 5 bases at V and 7 bases at J, with 8 bases in the middle. DNA of the CDR3: TGTGCCAGCAGTTACCGGCGTGAAGCTTTCTTT. Translating it yields CASSYRREAFF.